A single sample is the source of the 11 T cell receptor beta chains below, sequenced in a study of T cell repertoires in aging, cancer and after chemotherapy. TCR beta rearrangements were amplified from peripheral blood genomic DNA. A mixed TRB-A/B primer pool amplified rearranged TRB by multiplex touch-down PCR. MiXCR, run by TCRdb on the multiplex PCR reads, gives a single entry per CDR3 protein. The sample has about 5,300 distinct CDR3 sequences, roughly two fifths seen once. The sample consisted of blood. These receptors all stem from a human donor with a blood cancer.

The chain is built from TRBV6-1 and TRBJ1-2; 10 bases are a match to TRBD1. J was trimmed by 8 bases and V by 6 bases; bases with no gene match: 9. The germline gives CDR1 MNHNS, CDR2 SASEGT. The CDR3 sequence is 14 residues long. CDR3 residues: CASRESGTGVGYTF. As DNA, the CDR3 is TGTGCCAGCAGAGAATCTGGGACAGGGGTCGGCTACACCTTC.

The CDR3 region is CASSQSLSGTSIYTQYF. CDR3 sequence (DNA): TGTGCCAGCAGCCAATCCTTGTCCGGGACCTCGATATACACGCAGTATTTT. The rearrangement uses TRBV5-4 and TRBJ2-3; D might be TRBD1 or TRBD2, each matching 5 bases. Trimming took 4 bases from V and 9 from J, leaving 27 bases between them. The V gene's germline CDR1 is SGHNT and CDR2 YYREEE (reference sequence). The CDR3 has 17 residues.

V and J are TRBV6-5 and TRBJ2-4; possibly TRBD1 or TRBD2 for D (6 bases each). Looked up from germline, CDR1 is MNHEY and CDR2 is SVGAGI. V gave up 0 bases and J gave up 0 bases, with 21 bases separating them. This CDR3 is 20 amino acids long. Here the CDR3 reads CASSYSQGGGTPQAKNIQYF. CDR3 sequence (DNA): TGTGCCAGCAGTTACTCGCAAGGAGGGGGGACCCCTCAAGCCAAAAACATTCAGTACTTC.

CDR3 loop: CASSARLAGSTDTQYF. DNA of the CDR3: TGTGCCAGCAGCGCCCGACTAGCGGGAAGCACAGATACGCAGTATTTT. The V and J genes are TRBV7-3 and TRBJ2-3, with 11 bases identical to TRBD2. The CDR3 contains 16 residues. The V and J ends lost 5 bases and 0 bases, in that order; junction bases with no gene match: 4. The germline V gene has CDR1 SGHTA and CDR2 FQGTGA.

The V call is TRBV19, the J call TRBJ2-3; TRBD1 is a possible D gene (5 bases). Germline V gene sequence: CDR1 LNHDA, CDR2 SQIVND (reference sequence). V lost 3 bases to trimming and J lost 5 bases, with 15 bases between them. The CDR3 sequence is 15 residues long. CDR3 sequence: CASSISGPTGDTQYF. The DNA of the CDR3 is TGTGCCAGTAGTATCTCAGGGCCCACTGGAGATACGCAGTATTTT. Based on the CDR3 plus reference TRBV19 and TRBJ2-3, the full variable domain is DGGITQSPKYLFRKEGQNVTLSCEQNLNHDAMYWYRQDPGQGLRLIYYSQIVNDFQKGDIAEGYSVSREKKESFPLTVTSAQKNPTAFYLCASSISGPTGDTQYFGPGTRLTVL.

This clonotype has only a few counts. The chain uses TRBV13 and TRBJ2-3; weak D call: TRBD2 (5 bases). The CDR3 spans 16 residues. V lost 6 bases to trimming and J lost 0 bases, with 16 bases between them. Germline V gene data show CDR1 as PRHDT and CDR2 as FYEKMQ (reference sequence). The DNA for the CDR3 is TGTGCCAGCAGGGCCTTTGGGCGGACTAGCACAGATACGCAGTATTTT. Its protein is CASRAFGRTSTDTQYF.

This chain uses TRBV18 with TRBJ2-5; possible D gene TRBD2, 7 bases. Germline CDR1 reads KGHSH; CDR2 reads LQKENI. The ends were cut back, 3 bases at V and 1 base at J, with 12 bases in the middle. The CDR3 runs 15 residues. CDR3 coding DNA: TGTGCCAGCTCACCGGGCGGGGGCAGCCAAGAGACCCAGTACTTC. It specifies CASSPGGGSQETQYF. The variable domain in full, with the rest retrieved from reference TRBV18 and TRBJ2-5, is NAGVMQNPRHLVRRRGQEARLRCSPMKGHSHVYWYRQLPEEGLKFMVYLQKENIIDESGMPKERFSAEFPKEGPSILRIQQVVRGDSAAYFCASSPGGGSQETQYFGPGTRLLVL.

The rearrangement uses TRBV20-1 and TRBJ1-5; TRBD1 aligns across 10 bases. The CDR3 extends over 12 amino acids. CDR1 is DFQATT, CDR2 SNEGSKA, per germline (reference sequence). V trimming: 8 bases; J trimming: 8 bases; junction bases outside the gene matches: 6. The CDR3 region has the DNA TGCAGTTGGGGGGGACAGGGGAAGCCCCAGCATTTT. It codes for CSWGGQGKPQHF.

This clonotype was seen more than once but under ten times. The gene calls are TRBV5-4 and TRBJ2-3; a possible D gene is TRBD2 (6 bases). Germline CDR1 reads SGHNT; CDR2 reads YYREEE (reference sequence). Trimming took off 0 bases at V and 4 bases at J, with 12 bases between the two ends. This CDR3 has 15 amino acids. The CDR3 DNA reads TGTGCCAGCAGCTTGGGGAGGGGTAAGGCAGATACGCAGTATTTT. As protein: CASSLGRGKADTQYF.

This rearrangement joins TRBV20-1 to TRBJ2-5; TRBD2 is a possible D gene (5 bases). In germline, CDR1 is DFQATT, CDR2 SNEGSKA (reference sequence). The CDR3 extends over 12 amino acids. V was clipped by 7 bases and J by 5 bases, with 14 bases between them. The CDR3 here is CSVRASQETQYF. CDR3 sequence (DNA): TGCAGTGTTCGGGCTAGCCAGGAGACCCAGTACTTC.

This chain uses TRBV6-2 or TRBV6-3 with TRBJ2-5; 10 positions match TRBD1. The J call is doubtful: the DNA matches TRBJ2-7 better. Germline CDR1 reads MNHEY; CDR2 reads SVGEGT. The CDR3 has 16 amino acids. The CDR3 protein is CASSSTWTGGNYEQYF. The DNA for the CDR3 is TGTGCCAGCAGTTCTACCTGGACAGGGGGAAACTACGAGCAGTACTTC.